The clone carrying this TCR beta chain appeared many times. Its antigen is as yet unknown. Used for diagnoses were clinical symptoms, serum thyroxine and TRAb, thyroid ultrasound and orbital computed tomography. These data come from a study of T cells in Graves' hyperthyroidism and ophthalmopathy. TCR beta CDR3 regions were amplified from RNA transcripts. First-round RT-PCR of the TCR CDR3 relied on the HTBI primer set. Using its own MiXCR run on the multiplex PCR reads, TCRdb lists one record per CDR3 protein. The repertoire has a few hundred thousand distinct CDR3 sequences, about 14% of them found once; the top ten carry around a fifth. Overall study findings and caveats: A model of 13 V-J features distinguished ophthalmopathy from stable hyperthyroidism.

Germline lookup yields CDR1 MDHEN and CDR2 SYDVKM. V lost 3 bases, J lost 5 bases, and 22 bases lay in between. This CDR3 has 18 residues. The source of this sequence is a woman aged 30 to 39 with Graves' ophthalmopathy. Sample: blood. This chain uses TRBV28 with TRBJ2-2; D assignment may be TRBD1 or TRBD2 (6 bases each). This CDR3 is CASSFNPTGAGNTGELFF. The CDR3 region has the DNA TGTGCCAGCAGTTTCAACCCCACGGGGGCAGGAAATACCGGGGAGCTGTTTTTT.